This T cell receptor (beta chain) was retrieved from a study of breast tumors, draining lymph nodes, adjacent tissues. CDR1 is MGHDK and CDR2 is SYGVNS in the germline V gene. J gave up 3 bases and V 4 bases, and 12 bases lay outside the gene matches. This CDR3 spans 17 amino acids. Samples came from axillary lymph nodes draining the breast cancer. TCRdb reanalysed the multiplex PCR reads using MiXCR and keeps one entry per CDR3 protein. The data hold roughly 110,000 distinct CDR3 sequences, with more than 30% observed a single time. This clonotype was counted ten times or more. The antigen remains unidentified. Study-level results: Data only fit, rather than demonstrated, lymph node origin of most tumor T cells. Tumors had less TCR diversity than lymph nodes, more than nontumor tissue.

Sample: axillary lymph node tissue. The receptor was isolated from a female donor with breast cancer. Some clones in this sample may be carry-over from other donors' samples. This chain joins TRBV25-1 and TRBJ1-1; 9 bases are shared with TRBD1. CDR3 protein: CASSGVPGQGPYTEAFF. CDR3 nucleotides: TGTGCCAGCAGTGGTGTACCGGGACAGGGTCCCTACACTGAAGCTTTCTTT.